What follows is one TCR beta chain and its context. Its antigen is unidentified. Some clones are missing from TCRdb's copy, which holds only in-frame ones; the method was immunoSEQ multiplex PCR. The data hold about 93,000 clones, with 85% to 90% observed a single time. This sample was taken from a study of T cell responses to AZD1222 COVID-19 vaccine. Study-level points and caveats: Scientists sampled the repertoires only once the peak T cell response had passed. Spike-specific TCRs gained breadth and depth after people received two AZD1222 doses.

The sample in question was peripheral blood, obtained 28 days after the second AZD1222 dose. The TCR was taken from an adult who received the AZD1222 COVID-19 vaccine.

The CDR3 reads CASSSGLAAFNGELFF. The DNA of the CDR3 is TGTGCCAGCAGCTCGGGACTAGCGGCCTTTAATGGGGAGCTGTTTTTT. The chain links TRBV5-4 to TRBJ2-2; 11 bases align to TRBD2. Trimming at V came to 3 bases and at J to 8 bases, leaving 9 bases not matched to a gene. Looked up from germline, CDR1 is SGHNT and CDR2 is YYREEE (reference sequence). The CDR3 has 16 amino acids.